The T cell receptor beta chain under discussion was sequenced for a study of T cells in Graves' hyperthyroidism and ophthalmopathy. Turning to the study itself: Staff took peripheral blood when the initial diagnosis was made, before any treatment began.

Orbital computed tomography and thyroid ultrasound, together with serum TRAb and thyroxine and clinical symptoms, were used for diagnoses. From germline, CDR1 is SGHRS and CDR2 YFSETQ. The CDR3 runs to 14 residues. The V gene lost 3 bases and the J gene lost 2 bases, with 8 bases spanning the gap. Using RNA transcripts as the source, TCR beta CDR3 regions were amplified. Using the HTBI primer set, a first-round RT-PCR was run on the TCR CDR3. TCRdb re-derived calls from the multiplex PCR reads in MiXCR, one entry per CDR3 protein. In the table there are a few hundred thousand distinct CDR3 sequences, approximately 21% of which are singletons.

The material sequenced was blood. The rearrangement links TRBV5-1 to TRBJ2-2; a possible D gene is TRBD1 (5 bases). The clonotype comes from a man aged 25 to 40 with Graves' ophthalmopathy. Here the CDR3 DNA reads TGCGCCAGCAGCTGGACACCCAACACCGGGGAGCTGTTTTTT. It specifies CASSWTPNTGELFF.